Below, 9 T cell receptor beta chains from the same sample are listed, as sequenced in a study of T cell repertoires in cytomegalovirus infection. TCRdb reanalysed the reads using MiXCR and keeps one entry per CDR3 protein. The repertoire holds approximately 990,000 distinct CDR3 sequences, with roughly 31% as singletons. These receptors have no identified antigens. This specimen consisted of cultured CD8+ T cells from PBMCs, obtained from culture after CMV antigen stimulation. The receptor source for this set is a human donor in good health (CMV status not recorded). Some clones in this sample may be carry-over from other donors' samples.

A note on this clonotype: A single base separates this from a much larger clone, so it may be a read error. The chain has TRBV7-3 and TRBJ2-1; perhaps D is TRBD1 or TRBD2 (5 bases each). The CDR3 runs to 17 residues. Germline V lookup: CDR1 SGHTA, CDR2 FQGTGA. The CDR3 DNA is TGTGCCAGCAGCTTAACTTCGGGGCTTGTCCTCTACAATAAGCAGTTCTTC. The encoded protein is CASSLTSGLVLYNKQFF.

CDR3 sequence reads: CAISAATRAHSYEQYV. The CDR3 DNA sequence: TGTGCCATCAGTGCCGCCACCCGAGCCCACTCCTACGAGCAGTACGTC. The chain recombines TRBV10-3 with TRBJ2-7; D is unresolved. Germline lookup yields CDR1 ENHRY and CDR2 SYGVKD. This CDR3 region has 16 residues. Trimming cost V 4 bases and J 0 bases, with 16 bases left between them.

This clonotype was counted between two and nine times. This chain joins TRBV7-3 and TRBJ2-1, with unresolved D. V lost 0 bases and J 10 bases, leaving 13 bases between the germline ends. The CDR3 runs 14 residues. Looked up from germline, CDR1 is SGHTA and CDR2 is FQGTGA. In nucleotides, the CDR3 is TGTGCCAGCAGCTTAACAGGCCTGTCAGGCGAGCAGTTCTTC. It translates to CASSLTGLSGEQFF.

This clonotype has just a few counts. The rearrangement links TRBV7-2 to TRBJ2-1; 9 bases are shared with TRBD2. Germline assignment: CDR1 SGHTA and CDR2 FQGNSA. V was clipped by 4 bases and J by 7 bases; unmatched bases: 17. CDR3 size: 18 residues. CDR3 DNA: TGTGCCAGCAGCTCCCCGGATAGCGGGGGCCAAAGGGATAATGAGCAGTTCTTC. It is translated as CASSSPDSGGQRDNEQFF. Looking up the rest from reference TRBV7-2 and TRBJ2-1 gives the full variable domain: GAGVSQSPSNKVTEKGKDVELRCDPISGHTALYWYRQSLGQGLEFLIYFQGNSAPDKSGLPSDRFSAERTGGSVSTLTIQRTQQEDSAVYLCASSSPDSGGQRDNEQFFGPGTRLTVL.

The chain joins TRBV7-3 to TRBJ1-1; D is perhaps TRBD1 (5 bases). CDR3 length equals 20 residues. Trimming stripped 5 bases from V and 11 bases from J, with 39 bases between. Per germline, CDR1 SGHTA and CDR2 FQGTGA. CDR3 residues: CASSRCPDPQQALSCPVAFF. The DNA for the CDR3 is TGTGCCAGCAGCCGCTGCCCCGACCCTCAACAGGCGTTATCCTGTCCTGTTGCTTTCTTT.

This clonotype was found a few times. CDR3 in amino acids: CASSLLWGQGYYNEQFF. DNA of the CDR3: TGTGCCAGCAGTTTACTTTGGGGACAGGGGTACTACAATGAGCAGTTCTTC. The chain recombines TRBV27 with TRBJ2-1, with TRBD1 matching over 10 bases. In germline, CDR1 is MNHEY, CDR2 SMNVEV (reference sequence). The ends lost 2 bases at V and 3 bases at J; junction bases unmatched: 7. CDR3 length: 17 amino acids.

Worth noting for this clonotype: This may come from a read error, since a much larger clone is one base off. J is TRBJ1-2 and V is TRBV7-8, with 7 bases fitting TRBD1. The germline CDR1 and CDR2 sequences are SGHVS and FQNEAQ. The CDR3 totals 15 residues. The CDR3 is CAGSRTTTGNYGYTF. The CDR3, as DNA: TGTGCCGGCAGCCGCACCACGACAGGGAACTATGGCTACACCTTC.

The table lists this clonotype with a few counts. The chain recombines TRBV6-6 with TRBJ2-1, with TRBD1 matching over 8 bases. The germline V gene encodes CDR1 MNHNY and CDR2 SVGAGI (reference sequence). V dropped 6 bases and J dropped 3; count of bases not matched to a gene: 10. The CDR3 spans 16 residues. In nucleotides, the CDR3 is TGTGCCAGCAGAAACCCCGGGACAGGCCACTACAATGAGCAGTTCTTC. It codes for CASRNPGTGHYNEQFF.

This clonotype was detected many times. This chain links TRBV5-1 with TRBJ2-1, with TRBD2 identical over 7 bases. This CDR3 comprises 13 residues. Germline-derived CDR1 and CDR2 are SGHRS and YFSETQ. Germline trimming cut 1 base from V and 14 bases from J; bases unmatched to any gene: 9. The CDR3 here is CASSLSFAGEEFF. As DNA, the CDR3 is TGCGCCAGCAGCTTGAGTTTCGCGGGGGAAGAGTTCTTC.